Given below is one T cell receptor beta chain in context. Looked up from germline, CDR1 is SGHRS and CDR2 is YFSETQ. CDR3 length: 15 residues. Deletions cut 1 base from V and 7 bases from J, with 15 bases between. This sample is part of a study of blood T cell repertoires in COVID-19. Whole-study context: Some COVID-19 samples were acute and others convalescent; all came from the United States, Italy and Spain. PBMCs, B-cell-depleted T cells, or T cells provided the cDNA or gDNA that made up the material.

Data came from immunoSEQ multiplex PCR; TCRdb stores just in-frame clones and leaves some out. The data show a few hundred thousand clones, roughly 89% seen once. Across about 22 US areas, participants ranged in age from 18 to 89 years. Cohort allocation depended upon clinical history that participants reported. The gene calls are TRBV5-1 and TRBJ2-1; tentative D call: TRBD2 (5 bases). Material for sequencing was PBMCs or T cells enriched from blood (not recorded which). This sequence originates from a woman under 30 with acute COVID-19. The CDR3 loop reads CASSLTSPYLNEQFF. The DNA for the CDR3 is TGCGCCAGCAGCTTGACTAGTCCCTACCTTAATGAGCAGTTCTTC. Full variable domain (remainder filled in from reference TRBV5-1 and TRBJ2-1): KAGVTQTPRYLIKTRGQQVTLSCSPISGHRSVSWYQQTPGQGLQFLFEYFSETQRNKGNFPGRFSGRQFSNSRSEMNVSTLELGDSALYLCASSLTSPYLNEQFFGPGTRLTVL.